Below, 10 T cell receptor beta chains from the same sample are listed, as sequenced in a study of radiotherapy plus CTLA-4 blockade in lung cancer. The data were produced by immunoSEQ multiplex PCR, yet TCRdb's version contains in-frame clones alone and is incomplete. Here the sample spans about 98,000 clones, about 86% being singletons. Sequences were derived from peripheral blood, sampled from a patient treated with radiotherapy plus ipilimumab. All receptors come from a human donor with non-small cell lung cancer that progressed on radiotherapy plus ipilimumab.

The V call is TRBV5-4, the J call TRBJ2-1; 9 positions agree with TRBD2. V was clipped by 3 bases and J by 9 bases; unmatched bases: 10. Looked up from germline, CDR1 is SGHNT and CDR2 is YYREEE (reference sequence). The CDR3 consists of 15 residues. CDR3 bases: TGTGCCAGCAGCTCCGGACTAGCGCGTAGGGGTGAGCAGTTCTTC. The encoded protein is CASSSGLARRGEQFF. Drawing the rest from reference TRBV5-4 and TRBJ2-1, the complete variable domain is ETGVTQSPTHLIKTRGQQVTLRCSSQSGHNTVSWYQQALGQGPQFIFQYYREEENGRGNFPPRFSGLQFPNYSSELNVNALELDDSALYLCASSSGLARRGEQFFGPGTRLTVL.

The chain joins TRBV5-4 to TRBJ1-1; D perhaps matches TRBD1 (6 bases). The V gene lost 0 bases and the J gene lost 6 bases, with 12 bases spanning the gap. In germline, CDR1 is SGHNT, CDR2 YYREEE (reference sequence). This CDR3 region has 14 residues. This chain's CDR3 is CASSLAQGSAEAFF. The CDR3 coding sequence is TGTGCCAGCAGCTTGGCACAGGGAAGCGCTGAAGCTTTCTTT.

This rearrangement joins TRBV5-4 to TRBJ1-1; D perhaps matches TRBD1 (6 bases). V gave up 2 bases and J gave up 0 bases, with 17 bases separating them. The length of the CDR3 is 17 residues. The germline V gene has CDR1 SGHNT and CDR2 YYREEE (reference sequence). The CDR3 DNA reads TGTGCCAGCAGCTTCGCGTCGGGGGCGGGCTTGAACACTGAAGCTTTCTTT. Translation: CASSFASGAGLNTEAFF. The full variable domain, with the rest looked up from reference TRBV5-4 and TRBJ1-1, is ETGVTQSPTHLIKTRGQQVTLRCSSQSGHNTVSWYQQALGQGPQFIFQYYREEENGRGNFPPRFSGLQFPNYSSELNVNALELDDSALYLCASSFASGAGLNTEAFFGQGTRLTVV.

The CDR3 bases are TGTGCCAGTAGCCGCGGTACCCTTAGAGGGCAGCCCCAGCATTTT. It yields the protein CASSRGTLRGQPQHF. The chain has TRBV19 and TRBJ1-5, with unresolved D. V was trimmed by 6 bases and J by 7 bases, leaving 19 bases between them. The CDR3 is made up of 15 amino acids. The germline gives CDR1 LNHDA, CDR2 SQIVND (reference sequence).

This rearrangement joins TRBV4-1 to TRBJ2-3; D unresolved. This CDR3 is built from 13 residues. The V end lost 1 base, the J end lost 6 bases, and 8 bases lay between the germline ends. Germline V gene data show CDR1 as MGHRA and CDR2 as YSYEKL. CDR3 region: CASSQGLVDTQYF. In nucleotides, the CDR3 is TGCGCCAGCAGCCAAGGCCTTGTGGATACGCAGTATTTT.

The chain combines TRBV7-9 with TRBJ2-1; D remains unclear. CDR1 is SEHNR, CDR2 FQNEAQ, per germline (reference sequence). The CDR3 extends over 13 amino acids. The V end lost 5 bases, the J end lost 7 bases, and 12 bases lay between the germline ends. CDR3 DNA: TGTGCCAGCAGCCCGATGGATATGAATGAGCAGTTCTTC. It translates to CASSPMDMNEQFF.

The chain recombines TRBV6-6 with TRBJ1-2; 8 nucleotides line up with TRBD1. The CDR3 runs 13 residues. Trimming at V came to 6 bases and at J to 4 bases, leaving 4 bases not matched to a gene. CDR1 is MNHNY, CDR2 SVGAGI, per germline (reference sequence). Here the CDR3 reads CASRPDRGYGYTF. The CDR3, as DNA: TGTGCCAGCAGACCTGACAGGGGCTATGGCTACACCTTC.

The rearrangement joins TRBV6-1 to TRBJ2-3; no reliable D call. This CDR3 is built from 15 residues. V lost 3 bases, J lost 2 bases, and 12 bases lay in between. From germline, CDR1 is MNHNS and CDR2 SASEGT. For the CDR3, the DNA is TGTGCCAGCAGTGACTTGCCTTCAGTCACAGATACGCAGTATTTT. This gives the protein CASSDLPSVTDTQYF.

Remarks on this clone: This CDR3 is also generated by other DNA sequences in the sample. V gene TRBV7-9 combines with J gene TRBJ1-5; D perhaps matches TRBD1 (6 bases). The CDR3 spans 13 residues. Deletions cut 4 bases from V and 4 bases from J, with 8 bases between. Germline CDR1 and CDR2: SEHNR and FQNEAQ (reference sequence). The CDR3 region has the DNA TGTGCCAGCAGCTCGACAGGAAATCAGCCCCAGCATTTT. It yields the protein CASSSTGNQPQHF. Full variable domain (missing parts from reference TRBV7-9 and TRBJ1-5): DTGVSQNPRHKITKRGQNVTFRCDPISEHNRLYWYRQTLGQGPEFLTYFQNEAQLEKSRLLSDRFSAERPKGSFSTLEIQRTEQGDSAMYLCASSSTGNQPQHFGDGTRLSIL.

The chain joins TRBV6-5 to TRBJ2-3; 7 nucleotides line up with TRBD1. CDR1 is MNHEY and CDR2 is SVGAGI in the germline V gene. V lost 10 bases, J lost 2 bases, and 9 bases stayed unmatched. The CDR3 length is 14 residues. CDR3 coding DNA: TGTGCCACCGCCCCGGGACAGATCACAGATACGCAGTATTTT. Amino acids: CATAPGQITDTQYF.